The following is a TCR beta chain sequence with its context. A single record per CDR3 protein comes from TCRdb applying MiXCR to the 5' RACE reads. The sample comprises some 44,000 distinct CDR3 sequences, 30% of which are singletons, and just over 4% rests with the top ten. The trim removed 5 bases at V and 5 bases at J, leaving 6 bases unmatched. Germline V gene sequence: CDR1 MNHEY, CDR2 SMNVEV (reference sequence). This CDR3 is 15 amino acids long. The material sequenced was tumor-infiltrating memory CD4+ T cells sorted from the breast tumor. Specified subset: memory CD4+ T cells, CD4+CD45RO+CD25-. The TCR sequence derives from a female donor with breast cancer. The V gene is TRBV27, the J gene TRBJ1-5; TRBD1 aligns across 10 bases. The CDR3 region is CASSPWDRGHQPQHF. For the CDR3, the DNA is TGTGCCAGCAGTCCGTGGGACAGGGGACATCAGCCCCAGCATTTT.